Listed here are 8 T cell receptor beta chains from one sample, sequenced in a study of blood T cell repertoires in COVID-19. The protocol was immunoSEQ multiplex PCR, while the TCRdb copy is restricted to in-frame clones and leaves out a portion. This table has under 250,000 clones, around 91% appearing once. The material sequenced was peripheral blood. Source of these receptors: a woman aged 40 to 50 with acute or convalescent COVID-19.

The chain uses TRBV5-1 and TRBJ1-1; no firm D call. The V and J ends lost 3 bases and 5 bases respectively, with 17 bases between them. Germline CDR1 SGHRS, CDR2 YFSETQ. The CDR3 has 15 residues. The CDR3 spells CASSYSRGGKTEAFF. In nucleotides, the CDR3 is TGCGCCAGCAGCTATAGCCGCGGAGGGAAGACTGAAGCTTTCTTT. Full variable domain (missing parts from reference TRBV5-1 and TRBJ1-1): KAGVTQTPRYLIKTRGQQVTLSCSPISGHRSVSWYQQTPGQGLQFLFEYFSETQRNKGNFPGRFSGRQFSNSRSEMNVSTLELGDSALYLCASSYSRGGKTEAFFGQGTRLTVV.

The chain joins TRBV4-1 to TRBJ1-1; D is perhaps TRBD1 (5 bases). This CDR3 has 17 residues. Germline CDR1 and CDR2: MGHRA and YSYEKL. Trimming took 0 bases from V and 1 from J, leaving 15 bases between them. For the CDR3, the DNA is TGCGCCAGCAGCCAAGAGGCCGTGGGGCGCAGGAACACTGAAGCTTTCTTT. Protein product: CASSQEAVGRRNTEAFF.

V gene TRBV28 combines with J gene TRBJ1-2; TRBD1 aligns across 7 bases. The germline gives CDR1 MDHEN, CDR2 SYDVKM. The CDR3 is 13 amino acids. V shed 4 bases, J shed 8 bases, and the junction held 7 bases outside the gene matches. Here the CDR3 reads CASSSDRLRGYTF. The DNA of the CDR3 is TGTGCCAGCAGTTCGGACAGGCTGCGAGGCTACACCTTC.

This clone occurred once. This rearrangement joins TRBV5-4 to TRBJ2-2, with D possibly matching TRBD1 (6 bases). The V and J ends lost 6 bases and 6 bases respectively, with 18 bases between them. The CDR3 contains 15 residues. The germline V gene encodes CDR1 SGHNT and CDR2 YYREEE (reference sequence). CDR3 amino acids: CASTADLQGPGELFF. In DNA, the CDR3 is TGTGCCAGCACCGCGGACCTCCAGGGGCCCGGGGAGCTGTTTTTT.

Only one count was recorded for this clone. The chain links TRBV4-1 to TRBJ2-3, with 7 bases identical to TRBD2. The CDR3 totals 17 residues. V lost 4 bases and J lost 2; bases outside the gene matches: 12. CDR1 MGHRA and CDR2 YSYEKL come from the germline V gene. Here the CDR3 reads CASSREPPGLLTDTQYF. Written as DNA, the CDR3 is TGCGCCAGCAGCCGAGAACCCCCGGGACTACTCACAGATACGCAGTATTTT.

The chain recombines TRBV19 with TRBJ2-1; 7 positions match TRBD2. CDR3 length: 16 residues. Germline V gene data show CDR1 as LNHDA and CDR2 as SQIVND (reference sequence). V shed 4 bases and J 7 bases; nucleotides not matched to a gene: 13. This CDR3 is CASSRGTILVGNEQFF. For the CDR3, the DNA is TGTGCCAGTAGTAGAGGGACTATATTAGTAGGGAATGAGCAGTTCTTC.

The V and J genes are TRBV5-1 and TRBJ1-1; D remains ambiguous. This CDR3 region has 15 residues. Germline-derived CDR1 and CDR2 are SGHRS and YFSETQ. The V end lost 0 bases, the J end lost 0 bases, and 9 bases lay between the germline ends. The CDR3 DNA sequence: TGCGCCAGCAGCTTGGATGGGAGCTTGAACACTGAAGCTTTCTTT. It yields the protein CASSLDGSLNTEAFF. The full variable domain, completed using reference TRBV5-1 and TRBJ1-1, is KAGVTQTPRYLIKTRGQQVTLSCSPISGHRSVSWYQQTPGQGLQFLFEYFSETQRNKGNFPGRFSGRQFSNSRSEMNVSTLELGDSALYLCASSLDGSLNTEAFFGQGTRLTVV.

J is TRBJ1-2 and V is TRBV19; D is ambiguous. CDR3 length equals 15 residues. Trimming shortened V by 4 bases and J by 4 bases, and 16 bases separated the two germline ends. CDR1 is LNHDA, CDR2 SQIVND, per germline (reference sequence). The CDR3 here is CASSTGTEGLYGYTF. CDR3 sequence (DNA): TGTGCCAGTAGTACCGGAACCGAGGGCCTCTATGGCTACACCTTC. The whole variable domain, remainder taken from reference TRBV19 and TRBJ1-2, is DGGITQSPKYLFRKEGQNVTLSCEQNLNHDAMYWYRQDPGQGLRLIYYSQIVNDFQKGDIAEGYSVSREKKESFPLTVTSAQKNPTAFYLCASSTGTEGLYGYTFGSGTRLTVV.